This T cell receptor (beta chain) was profiled in a study of T-cell memory formation after mild COVID-19 (dated by TCRdb to the early 2020s). Context from the whole study: Most TCR sequence clusters were specific to one of the two donors. Longitudinal TCRalpha and TCRbeta repertoire sequencing tracked T-cell clones expanding and contracting after mild COVID-19 in a couple of donors. The cohort comprised two young, previously healthy adult volunteers, one female and one male.

Ficoll-Paque density gradient centrifugation was used to isolate PBMCs. This clonotype was found a few times. The antigen it binds to is not known. Base-call qualities are not available, and no considerably larger clone is one nucleotide away. What the authors observed across the whole study: The study covered only a couple of mild cases, and larger cohorts including severe cases with pre-infection samples were considered necessary. Contracting CD4+ clones turned up mainly in the CM and EM memory subsets, whereas EMRA was where CD8+ clones were enriched. From day 15 to 85, contracting clones showed balanced CD4/CD8 phenotypes, whereas a second wave of clones that expanded from day 15 to 37 leaned towards CD4+. Whether the second-wave clones peaking on day 37 were SARS-CoV-2 specific was not confirmed. The detection of some responding clones in pre-infection memory suggests that pre-existing cross-reactive memory T cells joined the SARS-CoV-2 response.

As encoded in the germline V gene, CDR1 is SGHTA while CDR2 is FQGTGA. After removal of 3 bases from V and 5 bases from J, the junction retains 2 bases not matched to a gene. From cysteine to phenylalanine, the CDR3 is 14 amino acids long. CDR3 DNA is the only sequence kept; it has 42 bases, read in frame from the first base. Sequencing instrument: Illumina NovaSeq 6000. Using 5'RACE with constant-segment primers, TCRalpha and TCRbeta cDNA libraries were constructed, with sample barcodes and unique molecular identifiers added in the process. Trizol reagent was used to extract RNA from every sample. Library amplification was performed in two PCR steps, and a second sample barcode and Illumina TruSeq adapters were introduced in the second step. Sequencing of the libraries was done on an Illumina NovaSeq, producing 2 x 150 bp paired-end reads. Turning to the authors' computational methods: Reads were demultiplexed and collapsed into UMI-guided consensus sequences with migec v1.2.7. With mixcr v2.1.11, UMI consensuses were aligned to TRA and TRB V and J templates and assembled into clonotypes. Clonotypes were classified as expanded or contracted when called significant by both edgeR and NoisET, with noise models trained on biological replicates. edgeR calls used a false discovery rate-adjusted p below 0.01 and a log2 fold-change threshold of 1. As an exploratory analysis of dynamics, max-normalized trajectories of the 1000 most abundant clonotypes were examined by PCA with hierarchical clustering. Each responding clone was given a CD4 or CD8 phenotype based on the CD4+ and CD8+ repertoires, which had been sequenced separately. TCRdb trimmed public reads at Q25 via fastp, called clones via MiXCR and kept in-frame beta chains. Every entry covers one CDR3 protein and lists the most common genes and DNA from its rows. TCRdb's processing, not the authors', yielded these V and J calls. Within this sample are 300,000 to 400,000 distinct CDR3 sequences, with 25% to 30% of them counted one time only. Together, the top ten hold 13% of the sample.

This TCR came from an adult woman who had mild COVID-19 (a few samples of this study predate the infection). The sample titles of this study are shuffled in the database, so cell type and time point are left out; the donor was told from shared clones. Sequencing was done on a sample of PBMCs or a T cell subset sorted from them (not recorded which). Here the chain combines TRBV7-3 and TRBJ1-5, and TRBD1 aligns with 9 junction nucleotides. In nucleotide form, the sequence is TGTGCCAGCAGCTTGACAGGGGGGCATCAGCCCCAGCATTTT. It translates as CASSLTGGHQPQHF. The entire variable domain, with the stretches around the CDR3 drawn from the reference TRBV7-3 and TRBJ1-5 proteins, is GAGVSQTPSNKVTEKGKYVELRCDPISGHTALYWYRQSLGQGPEFLIYFQGTGAADDSGLPNDRFFAVRPEGSVSTLKIQRTERGDSAVYLCASSLTGGHQPQHFGDGTRLSIL.